The clone carrying this T cell receptor (beta chain) was counted a few times. The target antigen is unknown. Authors of the study amplified TCR beta CDR3 regions from RNA transcripts. The HTBI set primed first-round TCR CDR3 RT-PCR. MiXCR, applied by TCRdb to the multiplex PCR reads, yields one record per CDR3 protein. The data show 450,000 to 600,000 distinct CDR3 sequences, about 15% seen once. This sample was taken from a study of T cells in Graves' hyperthyroidism and ophthalmopathy. Study details: Peripheral blood was acquired at first diagnosis, ahead of any therapy whatsoever.

Study-wide results and caveats: Stable hyperthyroidism and ophthalmopathy were separated using 13 V-J signatures.

Graves' hyperthyroidism was deemed stable given no ophthalmopathy progression within 18 months. Diagnosis rested on symptoms, serum thyroxine and TRAb, thyroid ultrasound, and orbital computed tomography. With 2 bases clipped from V and 6 bases from J, the junction kept 7 bases outside the gene matches. The CDR3 spans 15 residues. CDR1 and CDR2 from the germline V gene are SEHNR and FQNEAQ (reference sequence). The source of this sequence is a woman aged 40 to 49 with Graves' hyperthyroidism. Source material: blood. The chain uses TRBV7-9 and TRBJ2-7, with TRBD2 identical over 10 bases. The CDR3: CASSLTSGDLVEQYF. CDR3 coding DNA: TGTGCCAGCAGCTTAACTAGCGGGGACTTGGTCGAGCAGTACTTC.